The TCR beta chain described here comes from a study of technical replicates of blood from several donors. This CDR3 has 15 amino acids. CDR1 MNHEY and CDR2 SVGAGI come from the germline V gene. Note on this clone: Relative to the germline gene, one junction end is altered; a read error may explain this.

TCRdb keeps only in-frame clones here, not all; method: immunoSEQ multiplex PCR. Here the sample spans some 68,000 clones, 80% to 95% being singletons. Material for sequencing was T cells isolated from PBMCs. The sequence was obtained from a human donor in good health. The chain joins TRBV6-5 to TRBJ2-3; 9 nucleotides line up with TRBD2. This CDR3 reads CASRYMREGLDTQYF. CDR3 DNA sequence: TGTGCCAGCCGTTACATGCGGGAGGGGCTGGATACGCAGTATTTT.